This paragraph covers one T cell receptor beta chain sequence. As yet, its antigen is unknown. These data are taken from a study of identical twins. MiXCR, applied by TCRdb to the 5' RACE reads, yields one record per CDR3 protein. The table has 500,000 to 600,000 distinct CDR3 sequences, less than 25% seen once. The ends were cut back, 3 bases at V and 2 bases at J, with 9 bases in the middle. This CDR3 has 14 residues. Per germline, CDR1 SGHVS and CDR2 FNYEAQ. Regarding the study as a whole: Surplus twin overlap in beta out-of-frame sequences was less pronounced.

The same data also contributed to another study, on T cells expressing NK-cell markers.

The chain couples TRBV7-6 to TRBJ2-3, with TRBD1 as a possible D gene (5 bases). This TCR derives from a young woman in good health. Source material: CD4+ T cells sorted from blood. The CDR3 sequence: CASSFIQATDTQYF. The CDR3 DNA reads TGTGCCAGCAGCTTTATACAGGCCACAGATACGCAGTATTTT.